The 15 T cell receptor beta chains below all came from one sample that was sequenced in a study of breast tumors, draining lymph nodes, adjacent tissues. TCRdb redid the calling of the multiplex PCR reads with MiXCR, one entry per CDR3 protein. The profile covers over 10,000 distinct CDR3 sequences, with about 70% appearing a single time and around 44% taken by the ten largest. The sample taken for sequencing was tumor-adjacent breast tissue. Every receptor here comes from a female donor with breast cancer. Some clones in this sample may be carry-over from other donors' samples.

V and J are TRBV20-1 and TRBJ1-2; the D is unclear. The CDR3 extends over 11 amino acids. The V and J ends lost 7 bases and 6 bases respectively, with 12 bases between them. From germline, CDR1 is DFQATT and CDR2 SNEGSKA (reference sequence). The CDR3 DNA sequence: TGCAGTGTCCAGAGGAGGGATGGCTACACCTTC. Translating it yields CSVQRRDGYTF.

On this clonotype: One end of the junction varies from germline; a read error may be responsible. The V gene is TRBV20-1, the J gene TRBJ2-7, with D possibly TRBD1 on 8 matching bases. The germline V gene has CDR1 DFQATT and CDR2 SNEGSKA (reference sequence). The CDR3 is made up of 16 amino acids. The CDR3 bases are TGCAGTGCTACCGCCGAAAACAGGGGGGGGAACTACGAACAGTGCTTC. Its protein is CSATAENRGGNYEQCF.

The rearrangement links TRBV7-2 to TRBJ1-4; TRBD1 is a possible D gene (6 bases). Trimming took 2 bases from V and 8 from J, leaving 15 bases between them. The CDR3 has 15 amino acids. CDR1 SGHTA and CDR2 FQGNSA come from the germline V gene. The CDR3 DNA reads as TGTGCCAGCAGCTTATTAGACAGGTTGGGAGAAAAACTGTTTTTT. This translates into CASSLLDRLGEKLFF.

The chain has TRBV24-1 and TRBJ2-5; 11 bases are a match to TRBD2. CDR1 KGHDR and CDR2 SFDVKD come from the germline V gene. V lost 2 bases, J lost 0 bases, and 4 bases stayed unmatched. The CDR3 spans 17 residues. As DNA, the CDR3 is TGTGCCACCAGTGATTCCTCTAGCGGGGGGTACCAAGAGACCCAGTACTTC. Amino acid sequence: CATSDSSSGGYQETQYF.

The table lists this clonotype with a count of one. The genes are TRBV25-1 and TRBJ1-2, with D hard to call. Germline V lookup: CDR1 MGHDK, CDR2 SYGVNS. This CDR3 has 12 amino acids. V dropped 6 bases and J dropped 2 bases, with 7 bases sitting between them. The CDR3 loop reads CASRDQNYGYTF. The CDR3, as DNA: TGTGCCAGCAGGGACCAAAACTATGGCTACACCTTC.

This rearrangement joins TRBV7-9 to TRBJ2-1; D unresolved. The V gene's germline CDR1 is SEHNR and CDR2 FQNEAQ (reference sequence). This CDR3 spans 14 amino acids. V lost 6 bases and J lost 2, with 11 bases in between. The CDR3, as DNA: TGTGCCAGCAGTCATGAGCGAACCTACAATGAGCAGTTCTTC. Encoded protein: CASSHERTYNEQFF.

This chain joins TRBV9 and TRBJ1-2; 9 nucleotides agree with TRBD1. The CDR3 extends over 16 amino acids. In germline, CDR1 is SGDLS, CDR2 YYNGEE. V dropped 0 bases and J dropped 7; count of bases not matched to a gene: 10. The chain's CDR3 is CASSVGDRASAGGYTF. DNA of the CDR3: TGTGCCAGCAGCGTAGGGGACAGGGCCTCCGCCGGTGGCTACACCTTC.

The chain joins TRBV7-2 to TRBJ2-7, with D maybe TRBD1 (6 bases). CDR1 is SGHTA, CDR2 FQGNSA, per germline. The CDR3 totals 15 residues. V gave up 2 bases and J gave up 6 bases, with 17 bases separating them. CDR3 nucleotides: TGTGCCAGCAGCTTATCTGGGGGCGCTACTGGCGAGCAGTACTTC. Protein sequence: CASSLSGGATGEQYF.

The rearrangement joins TRBV15 to TRBJ2-1, with 11 bases matching TRBD2. V lost 5 bases to trimming and J lost 9 bases; unmatched junction nucleotides: 3. CDR3 length: 13 residues. CDR1 is LNHNV, CDR2 YYDKDF, per germline (reference sequence). The CDR3 loop reads CATSRGLAGEQFF. DNA for the CDR3: TGTGCCACCAGCCGAGGACTAGCGGGTGAGCAGTTCTTC.

The CDR3 coding sequence is TGTGCCAGCAGCTTAGCCGCTAATGAAAAACTGTTTTTT. This codes for CASSLAANEKLFF. The genes are TRBV7-2 and TRBJ1-4; D remains ambiguous. There are 13 residues in the CDR3. V was clipped by 0 bases and J by 3 bases, with 2 bases between them. Germline V gives CDR1 SGHTA, CDR2 FQGNSA.

The J gene is TRBJ2-2, the V gene TRBV20-1; 11 bases are a match to TRBD2. Trimming at V came to 6 bases and at J to 5 bases, leaving 8 bases not matched to a gene. Germline loops: CDR1 DFQATT, CDR2 SNEGSKA (reference sequence). The CDR3 sequence is 15 residues long. CDR3 sequence reads: CSASTSGRATGELFF. CDR3 bases: TGCAGTGCATCCACTAGCGGGAGAGCAACCGGGGAGCTGTTTTTT.

This clonotype is labeled medium-sized. This chain joins TRBV19 and TRBJ1-4; 7 nucleotides align to TRBD1. CDR1 and CDR2 from the germline V gene are LNHDA and SQIVND (reference sequence). This CDR3 is built from 15 residues. The ends lost 4 bases at V and 0 bases at J; junction bases unmatched: 2. CDR3 coding DNA: TGTGCCAGTAGTACTGGGACAGCAACTAATGAAAAACTGTTTTTT. Residues: CASSTGTATNEKLFF.

The chain joins TRBV15 to TRBJ2-1; 8 nucleotides align to TRBD1. This CDR3 spans 17 amino acids. CDR1 and CDR2 (germline): LNHNV, YYDKDF (reference sequence). V shed 1 base and J 4 bases; nucleotides not matched to a gene: 9. The CDR3 DNA is TGTGCCACCAGCAGAGCCCTCGCCGGGACAGGATACAATGAGCAGTTCTTC. As protein: CATSRALAGTGYNEQFF.

The rearrangement links TRBV20-1 to TRBJ2-3; 10 bases map to TRBD2. The CDR3 is 15 amino acids. The V segment lost 1 base and the J segment 6 bases; nucleotides outside the gene matches: 7. Germline V gene sequence: CDR1 DFQATT, CDR2 SNEGSKA (reference sequence). The CDR3 protein is CSARGPSGSLDTQYF. The DNA of the CDR3 is TGCAGTGCTAGAGGACCTAGCGGGAGTTTGGATACGCAGTATTTT.

The rearrangement links TRBV3-1 to TRBJ2-3; D gene uncertain. Germline assignment: CDR1 LGHDT and CDR2 YNNKEL (reference sequence). Trimming pared 4 bases from V and 0 bases from J, leaving 5 bases between. This CDR3 is 13 amino acids long. The CDR3 region has the DNA TGTGCCAGCAGCCTGAGGAGCACAGATACGCAGTATTTT. Protein product: CASSLRSTDTQYF.